This T cell receptor (beta chain) was found in a study of molecular identifiers for immune sequencing clone quantification. Previously described methods with listed TCR primers produced the bulk TCR libraries. Via MiXCR, TCRdb re-called the PCR reads, giving one row per CDR3 protein. The table lists about 100,000 distinct CDR3 sequences, about 35% of them singletons, with around 4% in the top ten. Study conclusions and caveats: Under 1% of molecules in naive cells, but over 98% of effector molecules, belonged to clones above 20 RNA copies.

Naive CD8 libraries came from around 18,000 to 910,000 sorted cells with 10%, 30% or 50% RNA. CD8+CD4-CCR7+CD45RA+ sorting gave the naive CD8 T cells. Germline CDR1 reads SQVTM; CDR2 reads ANQGSEA. CDR3 size: 11 residues. Trimming stripped 5 bases from V and 2 bases from J, with 6 bases between. This clonotype was seen a few times. Its antigen is still unknown. Sequenced material: naive CD8+ T cells from blood, with Jurkat cell RNA spiked in. Subset meaning: FACS-sorted CD8+CD4-CCR7+CD45RA+ naive T cells. This TCR was sampled from a human donor in good health. Some libraries in this study had Jurkat cell RNA spiked in. The chain recombines TRBV29-1 with TRBJ2-5; D is ambiguous. The chain's CDR3 is CSVREQETQYF. In DNA, the CDR3 is TGCAGCGTTAGAGAACAAGAGACCCAGTACTTC.